The present entry profiles one T cell receptor beta chain with its context. Its specificity is not known. Full-length variable regions came from constant-region reverse primers plus semi-nested Nested Universal Primer A PCR. TCRdb independently ran MiXCR on the 5' RACE reads; one entry per CDR3 protein. The data hold approximately 53,000 distinct CDR3 sequences, with 25% to 30% observed a single time. V was clipped by 5 bases and J by 0 bases; unmatched bases: 3. Germline lookup yields CDR1 SGHTA and CDR2 FQGNSA. CDR3 length equals 14 residues. Whole-study findings and limits: In terms of TCR gene usage, tumor memory CD4+ T cells clustered together with blood and lymph node memory CD4+ cells, as well as with lymph node naive CD4+ cells. Greatest tumor Treg TCR overlap was with tumor naive CD4+ cells. The larger cohort examined one V-J beta rearrangement, not whole repertoires.

The sequenced material came from tumor-infiltrating memory CD4+ T cells sorted from the breast tumor. Subset reported: memory CD4+ T cells, CD4+CD45RO+CD25-. The rearrangement links TRBV7-2 to TRBJ1-2, with 7 bases identical to TRBD1. This TCR came from a female donor with breast cancer. The CDR3 loop reads CASSGTDANYGYTF. In nucleotides, the CDR3 is TGTGCCAGCAGCGGGACAGATGCTAACTATGGCTACACCTTC.